The 17 T cell receptor beta chains reported below all come from one sample, sequenced in a study of T cell changes during pregnancy in multiple sclerosis (dated by TCRdb to the late 2010s). The library was generated by the immunoSEQ multiplex PCR assay. The source is immuneACCESS, and TCRdb retained only in-frame sequences with V and J called. Part of the clones is not carried over; for the studies checked, unresolved V genes explain less than half of this, and the remainder is unexplained. The sample table records more than 75,000 clones; 85% to 95% of these occur just once. Of the sample, roughly 1% falls within the top ten clones. The specimen was peripheral blood, collected in the first trimester of pregnancy. These receptors were collected from a female donor with multiple sclerosis, enrolled in a pregnancy study.

The CDR3 is CASRPTGFTNEKLFF. CDR3 nucleotides: TGTGCCAGCAGACCAACGGGGTTCACTAATGAAAAACTGTTTTTT. This chain connects TRBV25-1 to TRBJ1-4; unclear D gene. The germline gives CDR1 MGHDK, CDR2 SYGVNS. This CDR3 comprises 15 residues. The ends were cut back, 6 bases at V and 2 bases at J, with 13 bases in the middle.

This chain links TRBV14 with TRBJ2-1; TRBD2 matches 9 bases. This CDR3 is built from 15 residues. Per the germline V gene, CDR1 is SGHDN and CDR2 is FVKESK. With V trimmed by 1 base and J by 4 bases, 2 bases remained unmatched. The CDR3 sequence is CASSQGLAVYNEQFF. DNA of the CDR3: TGTGCCAGCAGCCAAGGACTAGCGGTATACAATGAGCAGTTCTTC. The full variable domain, its missing parts supplied by reference TRBV14 and TRBJ2-1, is EAGVTQFPSHSVIEKGQTVTLRCDPISGHDNLYWYRRVMGKEIKFLLHFVKESKQDESGMPNNRFLAERTGGTYSTLKVQPAELEDSGVYFCASSQGLAVYNEQFFGPGTRLTVL.

The chain has TRBV7-8 and TRBJ1-3, with unresolved D. Trimming removed 3 bases at V and 6 bases at J, with 15 bases between. The CDR3 is made up of 15 amino acids. CDR1 SGHVS and CDR2 FQNEAQ come from the germline V gene. The CDR3 region is CASSLRASLENTIYF. The DNA of the CDR3 is TGTGCCAGCAGCTTGAGGGCCTCTCTGGAAAACACCATATATTTT.

This chain connects TRBV29-1 to TRBJ2-1; no clear D gene. This CDR3 has 14 residues. The V and J ends lost 4 bases and 0 bases respectively, with 10 bases between them. Germline CDR1 SQVTM, CDR2 ANQGSEA. CDR3 nucleotide sequence: TGCAGCGTTGCCCCCGCTAGCTCCTACAATGAGCAGTTCTTC. It codes for CSVAPASSYNEQFF.

This clone appeared once. The chain is built from TRBV19 and TRBJ1-1; no definite D call. V was clipped by 6 bases and J by 4 bases, with 21 bases between them. Germline CDR1 LNHDA, CDR2 SQIVND (reference sequence). CDR3 length equals 16 residues. The CDR3 DNA follows: TGTGCCAGTAGCCACGGACTCTTAGTGGTCTCCACTGAAGCTTTCTTT. Translated: CASSHGLLVVSTEAFF. Looking up the rest from reference TRBV19 and TRBJ1-1 gives the full variable domain: DGGITQSPKYLFRKEGQNVTLSCEQNLNHDAMYWYRQDPGQGLRLIYYSQIVNDFQKGDIAEGYSVSREKKESFPLTVTSAQKNPTAFYLCASSHGLLVVSTEAFFGQGTRLTVV.

The J gene is TRBJ1-2, the V gene TRBV28, with TRBD1 identical over 8 bases. The length of the CDR3 is 13 residues. The germline CDR1 and CDR2 sequences are MDHEN and SYDVKM. Trimming removed 7 bases from V and 4 bases from J; junction bases left unmatched: 5. The CDR3 DNA sequence: TGTGCCAGCACACTACAGGGGGGCTATGGCTACACCTTC. Amino acid sequence: CASTLQGGYGYTF.

The genes are TRBV21-1 and TRBJ2-7; the DNA was not compared with TRBD1, the D call given in the table. TRBV21-1 is classified as a pseudogene. The CDR3 covers 14 residues. DNA of the CDR3: TGTGCCAGCAGCAAAGGTCAGGGGGAGCACGAGCAGTACTTC. It yields the protein CASSKGQGEHEQYF.

This clone was observed a handful of times. The rearrangement uses TRBV7-9 and TRBJ1-2; D might be TRBD1 (5 bases). The CDR3 consists of 16 residues. Germline V CDR1 and CDR2: SEHNR, FQNEAQ (reference sequence). The germline V and J ends were trimmed by 3 bases and 6 bases, with 20 bases remaining between them. The CDR3 spells CASSFHVDLTGDGYTF. CDR3 nucleotides: TGTGCCAGCAGCTTCCATGTAGACCTCACGGGGGATGGCTACACCTTC.

The V gene is TRBV27, the J gene TRBJ1-5, with 9 bases matching TRBD1. The CDR3 length is 17 residues. Germline CDR1 reads MNHEY; CDR2 reads SMNVEV (reference sequence). The V segment lost 0 bases and the J segment 5 bases; nucleotides outside the gene matches: 8. Written as DNA, the CDR3 is TGTGCCAGCAGTTTATCGTTTTCCGGGACAGGGTATCAGCCCCAGCATTTT. Translation: CASSLSFSGTGYQPQHF.

The chain has TRBV27 and TRBJ2-3, with 7 bases fitting TRBD1. This CDR3 is 15 amino acids long. Germline V gene lookup returns CDR1 MNHEY and CDR2 SMNVEV (reference sequence). The V segment lost 4 bases and the J segment 5 bases; nucleotides outside the gene matches: 9. The CDR3 is CASSSRQGGQDTQYF. The CDR3 nucleotides are TGTGCCAGCAGTTCCCGACAGGGCGGGCAAGATACGCAGTATTTT.

This clone was recorded once. V gene TRBV29-1 combines with J gene TRBJ2-1; D is unclear. Germline V gives CDR1 SQVTM, CDR2 ANQGSEA. V was clipped by 1 base and J by 1 base, with 8 bases between them. CDR3 length: 14 residues. CDR3 sequence: CSVEGQWSYNEQFF. The DNA for the CDR3 is TGCAGCGTTGAAGGGCAGTGGTCCTACAATGAGCAGTTCTTC.

This rearrangement joins TRBV30 to TRBJ2-3; a weak D match, TRBD2 (6 bases). V was cut by 4 bases and J by 15 bases, with 23 bases left in between. The CDR3 contains 13 residues. The germline CDR1 and CDR2 sequences are GTSNPN and SVGIG (reference sequence). The CDR3 loop is CAWMEGDWTPGYF. As DNA, the CDR3 is TGTGCCTGGATGGAGGGTGACTGGACCCCGGGATATTTT.

The rearrangement joins TRBV2 to TRBJ2-1; 11 nucleotides agree with TRBD2. CDR3 length: 14 amino acids. V shed 11 bases and J 6 bases; nucleotides not matched to a gene: 9. CDR1 is SNHLY and CDR2 is FYNNEI in the germline V gene. In DNA form, the CDR3 reads TGTGCCGGCTCGACTAGCGGGGTCTCCAATGAGCAGTTCTTC. Amino acids: CAGSTSGVSNEQFF.

The rearrangement joins TRBV9 to TRBJ2-7; TRBD1 might be the D (6 bases). The CDR3 totals 15 residues. CDR1 and CDR2 from the germline V gene are SGDLS and YYNGEE. The germline V and J ends were trimmed by 4 bases and 7 bases, with 21 bases remaining between them. Here the CDR3 reads CASSPTGTLPGEQYF. DNA of the CDR3: TGTGCCAGCAGCCCAACCGGGACACTCCCCGGGGAGCAGTACTTC.

The V gene is TRBV10-3, the J gene TRBJ2-3; TRBD2 matches 13 bases. Germline V gives CDR1 ENHRY, CDR2 SYGVKD. The trim removed 4 bases at V and 2 bases at J, leaving 3 bases unmatched. The CDR3 length is 16 residues. In DNA, the CDR3 is TGTGCCATCAGTGTGGGGACTAGCGGGAACACAGATACGCAGTATTTT. Its protein is CAISVGTSGNTDTQYF.

V and J are TRBV7-8 and TRBJ2-2; D is perhaps TRBD2 (6 bases). This CDR3 spans 15 amino acids. Germline V gene sequence: CDR1 SGHVS, CDR2 FQNEAQ. Trimming took off 1 base at V and 6 bases at J, with 12 bases between the two ends. The CDR3 protein is CASSLGGRRAGELFF. The CDR3 DNA follows: TGTGCCAGCAGCTTAGGGGGAAGGAGGGCCGGGGAGCTGTTTTTT.

This clone was seen once. The V and J genes are TRBV11-2 and TRBJ1-3; D is undetermined. The CDR3 runs 13 residues. V dropped 7 bases and J dropped 1 base, with 8 bases sitting between them. Germline CDR1 is SGHAT and CDR2 is FQNNGV. As DNA, the CDR3 is TGTGCCAGCACGAGTATTTCTGGAAACACCATATATTTT. This codes for CASTSISGNTIYF. The whole variable domain, remainder taken from reference TRBV11-2 and TRBJ1-3, is EAGVAQSPRYKIIEKRQSVAFWCNPISGHATLYWYQQILGQGPKLLIQFQNNGVVDDSQLPKDRFSAERLKGVDSTLKIQPAKLEDSAVYLCASTSISGNTIYFGEGSWLTVV.